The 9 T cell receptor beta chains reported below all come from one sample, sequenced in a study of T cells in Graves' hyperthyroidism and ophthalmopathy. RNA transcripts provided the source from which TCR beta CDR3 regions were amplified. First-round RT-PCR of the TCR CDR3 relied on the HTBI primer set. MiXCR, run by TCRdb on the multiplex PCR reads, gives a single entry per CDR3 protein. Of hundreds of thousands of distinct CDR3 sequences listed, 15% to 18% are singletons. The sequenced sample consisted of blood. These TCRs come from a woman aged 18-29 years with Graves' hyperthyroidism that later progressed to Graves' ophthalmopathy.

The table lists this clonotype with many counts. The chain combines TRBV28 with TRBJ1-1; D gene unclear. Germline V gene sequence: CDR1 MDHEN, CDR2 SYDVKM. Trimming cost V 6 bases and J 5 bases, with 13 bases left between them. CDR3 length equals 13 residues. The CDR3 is CASSLPLGTEAFF. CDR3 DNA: TGTGCCAGCAGCCTGCCCCTTGGGACTGAAGCTTTCTTT.

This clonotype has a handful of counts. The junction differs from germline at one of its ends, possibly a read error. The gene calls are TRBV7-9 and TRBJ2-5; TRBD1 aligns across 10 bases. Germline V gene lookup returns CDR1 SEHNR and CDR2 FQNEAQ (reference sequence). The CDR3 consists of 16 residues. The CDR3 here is CASSQDRGWDQETQYF. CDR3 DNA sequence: TGTGCCAGCAGCCAGGACAGGGGGTGGGACCAGGAGACCCAGTACTTC.

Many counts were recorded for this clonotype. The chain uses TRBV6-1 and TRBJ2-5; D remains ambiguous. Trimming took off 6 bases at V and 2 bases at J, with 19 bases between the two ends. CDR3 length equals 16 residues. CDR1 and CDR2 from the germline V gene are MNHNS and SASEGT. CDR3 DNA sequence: TGTGCCAGCAGCCACCCAAACTCGGGCTTACAAGAGACCCAGTACTTC. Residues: CASSHPNSGLQETQYF.

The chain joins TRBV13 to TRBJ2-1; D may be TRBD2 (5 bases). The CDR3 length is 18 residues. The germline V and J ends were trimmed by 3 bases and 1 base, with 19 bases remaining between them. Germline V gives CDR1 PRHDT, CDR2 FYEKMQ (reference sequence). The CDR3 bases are TGTGCCAGCAGCTTTTATTCCTTGGGAGTGGGGTCCTACAATGAGCAGTTCTTC. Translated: CASSFYSLGVGSYNEQFF.

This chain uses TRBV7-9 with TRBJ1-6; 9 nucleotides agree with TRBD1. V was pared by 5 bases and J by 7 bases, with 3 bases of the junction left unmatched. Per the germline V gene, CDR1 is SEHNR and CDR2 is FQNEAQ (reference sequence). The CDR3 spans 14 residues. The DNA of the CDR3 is TGTGCCAGCAGCACCGGACAGGGGAATTCACCCCTCCACTTT. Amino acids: CASSTGQGNSPLHF.

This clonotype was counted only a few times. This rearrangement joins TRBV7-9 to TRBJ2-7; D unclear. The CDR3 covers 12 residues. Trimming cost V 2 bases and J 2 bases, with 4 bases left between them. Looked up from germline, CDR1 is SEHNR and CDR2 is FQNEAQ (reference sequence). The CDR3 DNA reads TGTGCCAGCAGCTTAAATACCTACGAGCAGTACTTC. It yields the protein CASSLNTYEQYF.

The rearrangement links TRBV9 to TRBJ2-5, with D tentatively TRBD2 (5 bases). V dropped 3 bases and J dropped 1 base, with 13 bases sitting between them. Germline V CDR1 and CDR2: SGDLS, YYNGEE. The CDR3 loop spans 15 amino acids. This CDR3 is CASSDLRAGQETQYF. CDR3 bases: TGTGCCAGCAGCGACCTTCGGGCGGGCCAAGAGACCCAGTACTTC.

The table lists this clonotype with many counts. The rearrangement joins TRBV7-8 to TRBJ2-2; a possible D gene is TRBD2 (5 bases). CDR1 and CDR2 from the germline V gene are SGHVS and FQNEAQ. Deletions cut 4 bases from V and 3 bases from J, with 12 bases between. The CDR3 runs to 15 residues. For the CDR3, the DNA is TGTGCCAGCAGCTCTCGGACTGGAGACACCGGGGAGCTGTTTTTT. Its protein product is CASSSRTGDTGELFF.

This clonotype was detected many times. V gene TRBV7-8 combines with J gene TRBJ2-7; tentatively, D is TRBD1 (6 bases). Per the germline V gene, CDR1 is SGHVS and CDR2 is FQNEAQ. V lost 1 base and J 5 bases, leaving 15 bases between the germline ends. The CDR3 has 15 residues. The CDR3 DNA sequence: TGTGCCAGCAGCTTAGGGACCAACAGGGTGGACGAGCAGTACTTC. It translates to CASSLGTNRVDEQYF.